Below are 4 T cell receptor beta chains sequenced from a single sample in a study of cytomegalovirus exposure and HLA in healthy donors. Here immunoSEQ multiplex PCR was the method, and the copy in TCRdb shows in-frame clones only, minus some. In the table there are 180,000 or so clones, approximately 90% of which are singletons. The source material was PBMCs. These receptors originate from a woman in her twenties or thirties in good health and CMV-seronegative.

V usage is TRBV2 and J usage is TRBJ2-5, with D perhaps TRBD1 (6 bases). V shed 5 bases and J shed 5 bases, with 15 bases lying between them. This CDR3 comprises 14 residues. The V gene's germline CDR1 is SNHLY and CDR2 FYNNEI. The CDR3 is CASSRTAVGETQYF. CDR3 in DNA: TGTGCCAGCAGTAGGACAGCGGTGGGCGAGACCCAGTACTTC.

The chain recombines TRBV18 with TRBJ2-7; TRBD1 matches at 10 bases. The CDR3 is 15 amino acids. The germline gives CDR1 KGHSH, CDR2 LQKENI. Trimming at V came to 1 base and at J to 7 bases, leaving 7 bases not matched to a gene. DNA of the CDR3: TGTGCCAGCTCACCACGGGGGACAGGGGCGGGTGAGCAGTACTTC. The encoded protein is CASSPRGTGAGEQYF.

The CDR3 bases are TGTGCCAGCAGCACTGGGACAAGAGGATATGGTGAAAAACTGTTTTTT. The encoded protein is CASSTGTRGYGEKLFF. The chain joins TRBV5-6 to TRBJ1-4, with a weak D call TRBD1 (6 bases). V lost 4 bases and J lost 7, with 20 bases in between. The CDR3 has 16 amino acids. Germline V gene lookup returns CDR1 SGHDT and CDR2 YYEEEE.

For the CDR3, the DNA is TGTGCCAGCAGCTTGAGTGGACAGGGTCTCGGCGGGGAGCTGTTTTTT. It encodes CASSLSGQGLGGELFF. This chain joins TRBV5-4 and TRBJ2-2; the match to TRBD1 covers 8 bases. V was pared by 1 base and J by 7 bases, with 9 bases of the junction left unmatched. Germline CDR1 is SGHNT and CDR2 is YYREEE (reference sequence). The length of the CDR3 is 16 residues.